Included here is one TCR beta chain sequence, with context. The multiple sclerosis control group consisted of treatment-naive patients whose relapsing-remitting disease, which was either stable or active, fulfilled revised McDonald criteria. TEMRA cells were FACS-enriched, while CD8+ and CD4+ T cells were negatively isolated. The sample originates from a study of CD8 T cells in Susac syndrome. Trimming at V came to 1 base and at J to 4 bases, leaving 2 bases not matched to a gene. This CDR3 is built from 14 residues. Germline assignment: CDR1 SGHVS and CDR2 FNYEAQ. It was with random hexamers that roughly 0.5 to 1 ug RNA was reverse transcribed. A multiplex approach, immunoSEQ multiplex PCR, amplified TCR beta CDR3 across 54 Vbeta and 13 Jbeta. TCRdb fed the immunoSEQ multiplex PCR reads into MiXCR, producing one record per CDR3 protein. The profile shows a few hundred thousand distinct CDR3 sequences, approximately 85% of them singletons.

The source material was CD8+ T cells from PBMCs. The rearrangement links TRBV7-6 to TRBJ1-1; 8 bases map to TRBD1. This sequence was found in a human donor with multiple sclerosis. CDR3 DNA: TGTGCCAGCAGCTTAGAACAGGGGGGCACTGAAGCTTTCTTT. Its translation: CASSLEQGGTEAFF.